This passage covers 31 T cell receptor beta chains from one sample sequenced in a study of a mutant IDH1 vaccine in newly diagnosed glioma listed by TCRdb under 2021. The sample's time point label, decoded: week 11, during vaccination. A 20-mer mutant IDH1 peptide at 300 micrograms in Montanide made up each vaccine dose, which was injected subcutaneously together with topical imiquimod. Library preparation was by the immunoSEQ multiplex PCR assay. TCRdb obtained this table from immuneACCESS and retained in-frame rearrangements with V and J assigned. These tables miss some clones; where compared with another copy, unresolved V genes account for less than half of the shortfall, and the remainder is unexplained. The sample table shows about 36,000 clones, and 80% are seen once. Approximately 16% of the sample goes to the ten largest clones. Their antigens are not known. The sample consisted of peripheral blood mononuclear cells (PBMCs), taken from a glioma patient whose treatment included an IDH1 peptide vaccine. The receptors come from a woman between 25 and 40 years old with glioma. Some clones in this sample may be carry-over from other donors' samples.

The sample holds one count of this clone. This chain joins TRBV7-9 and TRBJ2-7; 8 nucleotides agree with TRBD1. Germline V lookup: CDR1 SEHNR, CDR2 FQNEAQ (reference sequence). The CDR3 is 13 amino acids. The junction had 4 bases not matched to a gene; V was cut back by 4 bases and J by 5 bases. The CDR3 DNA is TGTGCCAGCAGCTCCCTGGACAGGGACGAGCAGTACTTC. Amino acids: CASSSLDRDEQYF.

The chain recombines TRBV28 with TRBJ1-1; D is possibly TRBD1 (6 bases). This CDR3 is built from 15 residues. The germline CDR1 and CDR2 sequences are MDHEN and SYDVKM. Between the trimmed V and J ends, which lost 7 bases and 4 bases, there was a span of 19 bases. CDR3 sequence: CASTTLGGVGTEAFF. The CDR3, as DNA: TGTGCCAGCACCACACTTGGGGGCGTGGGCACTGAAGCTTTCTTT.

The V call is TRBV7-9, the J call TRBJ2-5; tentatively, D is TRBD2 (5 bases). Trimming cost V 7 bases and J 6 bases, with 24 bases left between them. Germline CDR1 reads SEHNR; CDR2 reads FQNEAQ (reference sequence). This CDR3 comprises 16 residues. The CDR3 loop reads CASNDGELDGKKTQYF. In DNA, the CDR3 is TGTGCCAGCAACGATGGGGAATTAGACGGGAAAAAGACCCAGTACTTC.

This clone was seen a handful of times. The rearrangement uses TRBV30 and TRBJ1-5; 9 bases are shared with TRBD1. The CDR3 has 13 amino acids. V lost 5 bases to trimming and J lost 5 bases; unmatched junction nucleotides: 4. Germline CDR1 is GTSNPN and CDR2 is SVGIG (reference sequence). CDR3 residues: CAWAGQGDQPQHF. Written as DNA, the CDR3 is TGTGCCTGGGCGGGACAGGGCGATCAGCCCCAGCATTTT.

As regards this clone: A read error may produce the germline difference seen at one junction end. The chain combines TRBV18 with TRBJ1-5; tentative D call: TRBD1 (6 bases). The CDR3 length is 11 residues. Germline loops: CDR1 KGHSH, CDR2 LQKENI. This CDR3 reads CASSPTGPLNF. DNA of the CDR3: TGTGCCAGCTCACCGACAGGTCCCCTCAATTTT. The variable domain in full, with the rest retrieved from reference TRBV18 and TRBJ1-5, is NAGVMQNPRHLVRRRGQEARLRCSPMKGHSHVYWYRQLPEEGLKFMVYLQKENIIDESGMPKERFSAEFPKEGPSILRIQQVVRGDSAAYFCASSPTGPLNFGDGTRLSIL.

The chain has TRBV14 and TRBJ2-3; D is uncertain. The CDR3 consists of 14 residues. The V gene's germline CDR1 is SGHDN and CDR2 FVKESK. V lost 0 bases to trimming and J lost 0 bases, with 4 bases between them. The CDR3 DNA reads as TGTGCCAGCAGCCAAGAGCGGAGCACAGATACGCAGTATTTT. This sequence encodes CASSQERSTDTQYF.

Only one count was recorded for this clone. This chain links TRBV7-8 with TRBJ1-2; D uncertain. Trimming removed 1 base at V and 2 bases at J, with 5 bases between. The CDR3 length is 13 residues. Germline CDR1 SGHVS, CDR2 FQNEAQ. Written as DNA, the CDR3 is TGTGCCAGCAGCTTAGGCAGAAACTATGGCTACACCTTC. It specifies CASSLGRNYGYTF.

The CDR3 here is CASSYVGGELFF. Here the CDR3 DNA reads TGTGCCAGCAGTTACGTCGGAGGGGAGCTGTTTTTT. The chain joins TRBV6-5 to TRBJ2-2; unclear D gene. V was trimmed by 2 bases and J by 8 bases, leaving 6 bases between them. Germline assignment: CDR1 MNHEY and CDR2 SVGAGI. The CDR3 extends over 12 amino acids.

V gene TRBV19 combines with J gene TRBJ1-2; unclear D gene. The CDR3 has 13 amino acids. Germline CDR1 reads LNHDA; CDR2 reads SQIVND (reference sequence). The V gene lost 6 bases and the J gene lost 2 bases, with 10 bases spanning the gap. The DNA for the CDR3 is TGTGCCAGTAGCCAAACTGGAAACTATGGCTACACCTTC. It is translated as CASSQTGNYGYTF.

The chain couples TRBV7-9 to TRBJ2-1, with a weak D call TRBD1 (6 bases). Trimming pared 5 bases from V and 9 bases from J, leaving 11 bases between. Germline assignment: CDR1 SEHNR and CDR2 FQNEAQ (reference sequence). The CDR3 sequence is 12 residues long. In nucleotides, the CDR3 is TGTGCCAGCAGCATATCCAGGGGTGAGCAGTTCTTC. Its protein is CASSISRGEQFF. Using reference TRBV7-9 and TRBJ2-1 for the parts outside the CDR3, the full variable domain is DTGVSQNPRHKITKRGQNVTFRCDPISEHNRLYWYRQTLGQGPEFLTYFQNEAQLEKSRLLSDRFSAERPKGSFSTLEIQRTEQGDSAMYLCASSISRGEQFFGPGTRLTVL.

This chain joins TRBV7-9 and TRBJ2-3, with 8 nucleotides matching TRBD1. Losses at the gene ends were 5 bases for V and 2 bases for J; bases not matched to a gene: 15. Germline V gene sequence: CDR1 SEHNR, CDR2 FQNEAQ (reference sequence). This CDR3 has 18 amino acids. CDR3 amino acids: CASSPHGTGSIPTDTQYF. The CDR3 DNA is TGTGCCAGCAGCCCCCATGGGACAGGATCCATCCCCACAGATACGCAGTATTTT.

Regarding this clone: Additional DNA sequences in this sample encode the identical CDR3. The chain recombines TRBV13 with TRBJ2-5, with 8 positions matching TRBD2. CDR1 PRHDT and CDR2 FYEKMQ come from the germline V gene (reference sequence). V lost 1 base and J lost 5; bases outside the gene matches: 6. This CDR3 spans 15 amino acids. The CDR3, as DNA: TGTGCCAGCAGCTTAGCGGGGGGGGCTGGGGAGACCCAGTACTTC. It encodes CASSLAGGAGETQYF.

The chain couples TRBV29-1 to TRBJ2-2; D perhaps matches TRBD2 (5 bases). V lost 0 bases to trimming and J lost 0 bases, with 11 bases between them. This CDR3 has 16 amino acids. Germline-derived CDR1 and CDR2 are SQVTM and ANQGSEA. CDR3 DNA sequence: TGCAGCGTTGAAGATCGAGCTAGCCCGAACACCGGGGAGCTGTTTTTT. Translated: CSVEDRASPNTGELFF.

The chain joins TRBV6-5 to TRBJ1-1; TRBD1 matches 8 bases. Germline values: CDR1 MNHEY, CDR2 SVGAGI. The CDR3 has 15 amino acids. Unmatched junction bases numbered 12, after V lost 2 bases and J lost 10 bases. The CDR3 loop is CASSYAIGQGVGAFF. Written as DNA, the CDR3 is TGTGCCAGCAGTTACGCGATCGGACAGGGAGTGGGAGCTTTCTTT.

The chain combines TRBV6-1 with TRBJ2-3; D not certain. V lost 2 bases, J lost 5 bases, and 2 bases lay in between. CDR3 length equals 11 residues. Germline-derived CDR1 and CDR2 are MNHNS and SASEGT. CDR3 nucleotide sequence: TGTGCCAGCAGTGAAATAGATACGCAGTATTTT. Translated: CASSEIDTQYF.

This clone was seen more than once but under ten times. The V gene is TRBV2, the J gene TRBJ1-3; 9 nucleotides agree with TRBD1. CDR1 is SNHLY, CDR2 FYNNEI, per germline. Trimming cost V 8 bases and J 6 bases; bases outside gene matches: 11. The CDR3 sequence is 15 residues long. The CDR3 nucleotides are TGTGCCAGCGCCGGAGGGGGACAGGGTGAAAACACCATATATTTT. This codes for CASAGGGQGENTIYF.

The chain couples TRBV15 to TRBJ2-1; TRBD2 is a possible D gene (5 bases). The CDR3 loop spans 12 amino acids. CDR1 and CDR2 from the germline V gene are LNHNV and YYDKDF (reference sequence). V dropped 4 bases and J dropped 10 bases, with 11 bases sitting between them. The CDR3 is CATSIPRGEQFF. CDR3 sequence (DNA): TGTGCCACCAGCATTCCGCGCGGGGAGCAGTTCTTC. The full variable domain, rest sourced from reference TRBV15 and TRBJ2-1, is DAMVIQNPRYQVTQFGKPVTLSCSQTLNHNVMYWYQQKSSQAPKLLFHYYDKDFNNEADTPDNFQSRRPNTSFCFLDIRSPGLGDTAMYLCATSIPRGEQFFGPGTRLTVL.

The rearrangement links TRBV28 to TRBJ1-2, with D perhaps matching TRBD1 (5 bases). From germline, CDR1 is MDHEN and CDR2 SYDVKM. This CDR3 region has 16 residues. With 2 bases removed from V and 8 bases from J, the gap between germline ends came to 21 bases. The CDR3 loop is CASSLDRTTDIAGYTF. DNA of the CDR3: TGTGCCAGCAGTTTAGATCGGACAACCGATATCGCGGGCTACACCTTC.

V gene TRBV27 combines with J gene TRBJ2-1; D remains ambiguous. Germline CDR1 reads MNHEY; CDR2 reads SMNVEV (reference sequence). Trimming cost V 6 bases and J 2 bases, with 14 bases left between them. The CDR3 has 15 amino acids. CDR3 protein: CASSFTWQAYNEQFF. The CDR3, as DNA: TGTGCCAGCAGCTTTACTTGGCAGGCCTACAATGAGCAGTTCTTC.

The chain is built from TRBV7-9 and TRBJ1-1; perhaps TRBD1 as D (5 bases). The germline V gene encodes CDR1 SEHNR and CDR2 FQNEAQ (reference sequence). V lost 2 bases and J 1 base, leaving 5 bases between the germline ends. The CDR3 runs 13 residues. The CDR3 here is CASSLRGNTEAFF. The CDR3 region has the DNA TGTGCCAGCAGCTTAAGGGGGAACACTGAAGCTTTCTTT.

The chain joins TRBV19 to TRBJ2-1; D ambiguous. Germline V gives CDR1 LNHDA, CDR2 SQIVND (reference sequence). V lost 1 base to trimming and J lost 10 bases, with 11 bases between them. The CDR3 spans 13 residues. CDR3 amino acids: CASSIASREEQFF. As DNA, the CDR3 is TGTGCCAGTAGTATAGCCAGCCGCGAGGAGCAGTTCTTC.

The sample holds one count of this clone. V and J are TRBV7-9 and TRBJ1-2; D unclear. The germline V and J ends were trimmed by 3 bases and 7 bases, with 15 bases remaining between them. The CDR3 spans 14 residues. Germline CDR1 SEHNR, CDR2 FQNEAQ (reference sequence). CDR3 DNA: TGTGCCAGCAGCTTCACGGCGGGCAGAGGTGGCTACACCTTC. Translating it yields CASSFTAGRGGYTF.

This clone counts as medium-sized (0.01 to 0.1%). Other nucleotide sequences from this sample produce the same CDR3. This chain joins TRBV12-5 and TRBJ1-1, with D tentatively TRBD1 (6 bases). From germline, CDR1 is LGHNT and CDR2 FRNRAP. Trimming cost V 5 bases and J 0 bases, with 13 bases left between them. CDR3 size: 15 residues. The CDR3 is CASGLHRDLNTEAFF. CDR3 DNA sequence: TGTGCTAGTGGTCTACACAGGGATTTGAACACTGAAGCTTTCTTT. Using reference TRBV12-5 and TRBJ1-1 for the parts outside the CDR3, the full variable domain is DARVTQTPRHKVTEMGQEVTMRCQPILGHNTVFWYRQTMMQGLELLAYFRNRAPLDDSGMPKDRFSAEMPDATLATLKIQPSEPRDSAVYFCASGLHRDLNTEAFFGQGTRLTVV.

The DNA for the CDR3 is TGTGCCAGCAGCCAAGGGACAGATAGTAGCACTGAAGCTTTCTTT. Protein product: CASSQGTDSSTEAFF. This sequence joins TRBV7-8 and TRBJ1-1; TRBD1 agrees at 7 bases. V trimming: 5 bases; J trimming: 4 bases; junction bases outside the gene matches: 10. The CDR3 runs 15 residues. Germline assignment: CDR1 SGHVS and CDR2 FQNEAQ.

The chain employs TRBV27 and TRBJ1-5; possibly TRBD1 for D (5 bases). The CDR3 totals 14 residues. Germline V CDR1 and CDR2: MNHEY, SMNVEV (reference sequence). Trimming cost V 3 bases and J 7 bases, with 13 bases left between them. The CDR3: CASSFGTGGQPQHF. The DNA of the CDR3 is TGTGCCAGCAGTTTTGGCACAGGTGGACAGCCCCAGCATTTT.

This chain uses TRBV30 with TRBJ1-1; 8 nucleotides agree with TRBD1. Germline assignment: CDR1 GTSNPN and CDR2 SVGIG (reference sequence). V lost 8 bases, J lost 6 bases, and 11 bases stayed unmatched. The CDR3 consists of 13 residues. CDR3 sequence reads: CAGQTGVVAEAFF. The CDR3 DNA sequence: TGTGCCGGGCAGACAGGGGTGGTAGCTGAAGCTTTCTTT.

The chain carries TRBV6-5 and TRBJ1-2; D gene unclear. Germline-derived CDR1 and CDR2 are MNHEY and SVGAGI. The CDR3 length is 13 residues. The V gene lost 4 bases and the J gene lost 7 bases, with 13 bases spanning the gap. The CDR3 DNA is TGTGCCAGCAGTTCCCGGGCGAACAGTGGCTACACCTTC. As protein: CASSSRANSGYTF.

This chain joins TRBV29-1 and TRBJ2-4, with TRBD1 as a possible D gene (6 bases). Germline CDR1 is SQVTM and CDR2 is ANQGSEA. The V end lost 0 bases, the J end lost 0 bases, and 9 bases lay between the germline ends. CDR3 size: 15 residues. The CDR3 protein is CSVEEQGKAKNIQYF. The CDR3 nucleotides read TGCAGCGTTGAAGAGCAGGGGAAAGCCAAAAACATTCAGTACTTC.

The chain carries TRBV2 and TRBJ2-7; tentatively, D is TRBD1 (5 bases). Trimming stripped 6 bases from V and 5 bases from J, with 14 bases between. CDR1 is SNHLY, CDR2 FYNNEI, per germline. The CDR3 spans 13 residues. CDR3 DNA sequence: TGTGCCAGCAGGCCTGGACACGGCGACGAGCAGTACTTC. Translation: CASRPGHGDEQYF.

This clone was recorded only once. The chain's CDR3 is CASSRTSARDEQYF. CDR3 DNA: TGTGCCAGCAGTCGGACTTCCGCTAGGGACGAGCAGTACTTC. The chain combines TRBV6-5 with TRBJ2-7, with D perhaps matching TRBD2 (5 bases). CDR3 length equals 14 residues. V was trimmed by 5 bases and J by 5 bases, leaving 16 bases between them. The germline V gene has CDR1 MNHEY and CDR2 SVGAGI.

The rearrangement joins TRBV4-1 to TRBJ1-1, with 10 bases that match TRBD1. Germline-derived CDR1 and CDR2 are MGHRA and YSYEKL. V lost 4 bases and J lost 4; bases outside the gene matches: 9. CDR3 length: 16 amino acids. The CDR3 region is CASSLIGTGAATEAFF. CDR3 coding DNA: TGCGCCAGCAGCCTAATAGGGACAGGGGCGGCCACTGAAGCTTTCTTT.